Below, 27 T cell receptor beta chains from the same sample are listed, as sequenced in a study of T cells in Graves' hyperthyroidism and ophthalmopathy. Amplification of TCR beta CDR3 regions used RNA as the template. The HTBI primer set was used in a first-round RT-PCR of the TCR CDR3. TCRdb itself ran the multiplex PCR reads through MiXCR, one entry per CDR3 protein. Here the sample spans more than 500,000 distinct CDR3 sequences, roughly 46% being singletons. Sequencing was done on a sample of peripheral blood or thyroid tissue (not recorded which). The source is an adult woman with Graves' disease, either hyperthyroidism or ophthalmopathy (not recorded which).

Worth noting for this clonotype: Just one base apart from a much larger clone, this may be a read error. This rearrangement joins TRBV3-1 to TRBJ2-5; D is undetermined. There are 15 residues in the CDR3. The germline CDR1 and CDR2 sequences are LGHDT and YNNKEL (reference sequence). For the CDR3, the DNA is TGTGCCAGCAGCCAAGATCTTGACGGGCAAGGGACCCAGTACTTC. Translating gives CASSQDLDGQGTQYF.

The chain combines TRBV11-1 with TRBJ2-7; 9 nucleotides agree with TRBD1. This CDR3 contains 17 residues. V shed 7 bases and J 9 bases; nucleotides not matched to a gene: 22. Germline loops: CDR1 SGHAT, CDR2 FQDESV (reference sequence). CDR3 in DNA: TGTGCCAGCACTCGAATTAGATCGGGACAGGGAAATGGGGTGCAGTACTTC. Encoded protein: CASTRIRSGQGNGVQYF.

A few counts support this clonotype. This sequence joins TRBV2 and TRBJ1-3, with no clear D. Germline CDR1 SNHLY, CDR2 FYNNEI. This CDR3 is built from 14 residues. Trimming pared 3 bases from V and 0 bases from J, leaving 6 bases between. The CDR3 DNA reads as TGTGCCAGCAGTGAGCAGATCTCTGGAAACACCATATATTTT. Its protein product is CASSEQISGNTIYF.

This clonotype was detected many times. The CDR3 nucleotides read TGTGCCAGCAGTGACCTCAGGGGGGGGTGGACTGAAGCTTTCTTT. Translated, it gives CASSDLRGGWTEAFF. This rearrangement joins TRBV6-1 to TRBJ1-1; 7 bases match TRBD1. The V gene's germline CDR1 is MNHNS and CDR2 SASEGT. This CDR3 has 15 residues. V lost 3 bases, J lost 5 bases, and 9 bases stayed unmatched.

The CDR3 nucleotides read TGTGCCAGCAGCACCTCAGGGACTGCAGACTACGAGCATTTT. Translated, it gives CASSTSGTADYEHF. The chain combines TRBV7-2 with TRBJ1-5, with D possibly matching TRBD1 (5 bases). V lost 5 bases to trimming and J lost 14 bases, with 22 bases between them. The CDR3 is 14 residues long. From germline, CDR1 is SGHTA and CDR2 FQGNSA.

Ten or more counts support this clonotype. This chain joins TRBV12-3 or TRBV12-4 and TRBJ1-1, with D perhaps matching TRBD1 (6 bases). V was cut by 5 bases and J by 1 base, with 11 bases left in between. The CDR3 loop spans 14 amino acids. The CDR3 loop is CASSLQGWNTEAFF. The CDR3 DNA reads TGTGCCAGCAGTCTCCAGGGGTGGAACACTGAAGCTTTCTTT.

As concerns this clonotype: Mismatch with germline at one junction end may stem from a read error. The gene calls are TRBV9 and TRBJ2-7; maybe TRBD1 (6 bases). The germline V gene encodes CDR1 SGDLS and CDR2 YYNGEE. The CDR3 runs 16 residues. CDR3 bases: TGTGCCAGCAGCGTAGCTGGACAGACTGGGGCCGGGGAGCTGTACTTC. This sequence encodes CASSVAGQTGAGELYF.

This clonotype was seen at least ten times. The rearrangement uses TRBV27 and TRBJ1-1; D remains unclear. This CDR3 contains 11 residues. The V and J ends lost 7 bases and 5 bases respectively, with 8 bases between them. Germline-derived CDR1 and CDR2 are MNHEY and SMNVEV (reference sequence). CDR3 sequence reads: CASKMGTEAFF. The CDR3 DNA reads TGTGCCAGCAAGATGGGAACTGAAGCTTTCTTT.

The chain employs TRBV2 and TRBJ1-1; D is unclear. CDR1 and CDR2 from the germline V gene are SNHLY and FYNNEI. Trimming stripped 3 bases from V and 7 bases from J, with 9 bases between. The CDR3 runs 12 residues. The CDR3 nucleotides are TGTGCCAGCAGTGATAACGCAGATGAAGCTTTCTTT. Protein product: CASSDNADEAFF. Full variable domain (outside the CDR3, taken from reference TRBV2 and TRBJ1-1): EPEVTQTPSHQVTQMGQEVILRCVPISNHLYFYWYRQILGQKVEFLVSFYNNEISEKSEIFDDQFSVERPDGSNFTLKIRSTKLEDSAMYFCASSDNADEAFFGQGTRLTVV.

The V call is TRBV25-1, the J call TRBJ1-2; D may be TRBD1 (5 bases). V was clipped by 8 bases and J by 4 bases, with 8 bases between them. CDR3 length: 11 amino acids. Germline V gene sequence: CDR1 MGHDK, CDR2 SYGVNS. The CDR3 DNA reads as TGTGCCAGCGGGGGTGGCTATGGCTACACCTTC. Its protein product is CASGGGYGYTF.

This clonotype was observed many times. The DNA of the CDR3 is TGCGCCAGCAGCTTGCAAGGCCCCGCCTCAAGCGGGGGCTACACCTTC. It encodes CASSLQGPASSGGYTF. J is TRBJ1-2 and V is TRBV5-1; D unresolved. The CDR3 length is 16 residues. Trimming removed 1 base at V and 8 bases at J, with 21 bases between. Per germline, CDR1 SGHRS and CDR2 YFSETQ.

Worth noting for this clonotype: One junction end does not reproduce the germline sequence, and a read error may be involved. V and J are TRBV2 and TRBJ1-3; no clear D. CDR1 SNHLY and CDR2 FYNNEI come from the germline V gene. The CDR3 has 12 residues. CDR3 sequence: CASSVGGDTIYF. The CDR3 bases are TGTGCCAGCAGTGTCGGTGGAGACACCATATATTTT.

The gene calls are TRBV20-1 and TRBJ2-7, with 11 bases aligning to TRBD2. This CDR3 comprises 16 residues. Germline V gene sequence: CDR1 DFQATT, CDR2 SNEGSKA (reference sequence). The V and J ends lost 6 bases and 3 bases, in that order; junction bases with no gene match: 13. Here the CDR3 reads CSANPATGTSGYEQYF. CDR3 DNA sequence: TGCAGTGCCAACCCAGCGACCGGGACTAGCGGCTACGAGCAGTACTTC.

The table lists this clonotype with many counts. This chain links TRBV5-1 with TRBJ2-7, with 10 bases aligning to TRBD1. The CDR3 contains 15 residues. Germline V gene lookup returns CDR1 SGHRS and CDR2 YFSETQ. The V gene end was trimmed by 7 bases and the J gene end by 7 bases; junction bases not matched to a gene: 14. As DNA, the CDR3 is TGCGCCAGCGGCTACGGGACAGGGGTATCGGGAGAGCAGTACTTC. It translates to CASGYGTGVSGEQYF.

This clonotype was observed at least ten times. This chain connects TRBV20-1 to TRBJ1-5, with a tentative D call TRBD1 (5 bases). The germline CDR1 and CDR2 sequences are DFQATT and SNEGSKA (reference sequence). The length of the CDR3 is 15 residues. V lost 0 bases, J lost 3 bases, and 12 bases lay in between. The CDR3 coding sequence is TGCAGTGCTAGAGATTGGAGAGGGGACAATCAGCCCCAGCATTTT. Translating it yields CSARDWRGDNQPQHF.

There are many counts of this clonotype. CDR3 DNA sequence: TGCAGTGCTAGCCCACCTGGGGGGGGGGGCCGCAATCAGCCCCAGCATTTT. The encoded protein is CSASPPGGGGRNQPQHF. V is TRBV20-1 and J is TRBJ1-5; weak D call: TRBD1 (6 bases). The CDR3 runs 17 residues. Germline CDR1 reads DFQATT; CDR2 reads SNEGSKA (reference sequence). V gave up 3 bases and J gave up 2 bases, with 20 bases separating them.

This clonotype was recorded at least ten times. The chain combines TRBV20-1 with TRBJ2-7; D is uncertain. This CDR3 region has 12 residues. Germline CDR1 and CDR2: DFQATT and SNEGSKA (reference sequence). With 2 bases removed from V and 3 bases from J, the gap between germline ends came to 8 bases. CDR3 amino acids: CSARSGNYEQYF. The CDR3 nucleotides are TGCAGTGCTAGATCGGGCAACTACGAGCAGTACTTC.

This clonotype was detected a few times. The chain has TRBV5-1 and TRBJ2-5; D uncertain. The germline gives CDR1 SGHRS, CDR2 YFSETQ. V dropped 4 bases and J dropped 3 bases, with 13 bases sitting between them. CDR3 length: 14 residues. The CDR3 coding sequence is TGCGCCAGCAGCATGGCCTCGGTCGAAGAGACCCAGTACTTC. Protein: CASSMASVEETQYF.

The chain carries TRBV7-9 and TRBJ2-7; D tentatively reads TRBD1 or TRBD2 (5 bases each). This CDR3 comprises 14 residues. Trimming cost V 5 bases and J 5 bases, with 16 bases left between them. The germline V gene has CDR1 SEHNR and CDR2 FQNEAQ (reference sequence). The CDR3 bases are TGTGCCAGCAGCCCGGGACGAACCGGTAACGAGCAGTACTTC. It yields the protein CASSPGRTGNEQYF.

The chain joins TRBV12-3 or TRBV12-4 to TRBJ1-2; TRBD1 matches 10 bases. V lost 9 bases to trimming and J lost 6 bases; unmatched junction nucleotides: 7. The CDR3 is made up of 13 amino acids. CDR3 in amino acids: CASRDRGYHGYTF. The DNA for the CDR3 is TGTGCCAGTCGGGACAGGGGATACCATGGCTACACCTTC.

This clonotype came up once. V and J are TRBV2 and TRBJ2-1; TRBD2 might be the D (5 bases). The CDR3 runs to 11 residues. V was pared by 11 bases and J by 4 bases, with 9 bases between. The germline gives CDR1 SNHLY, CDR2 FYNNEI. CDR3 protein: CALASYNEQFF. The CDR3 DNA is TGTGCCCTAGCATCTTACAATGAGCAGTTCTTC.

This clonotype appeared a few times. V gene TRBV2 combines with J gene TRBJ1-4, with D unclear. The CDR3 covers 13 residues. Looked up from germline, CDR1 is SNHLY and CDR2 is FYNNEI. V was shortened by 7 bases and J by 7 bases, with 13 bases between the two germline ends. The CDR3 spells CASTGTLGEKLFF. Here the CDR3 DNA reads TGTGCCAGCACCGGCACATTGGGTGAAAAACTGTTTTTT.

The CDR3: CASSQAPSGGNEQYF. The CDR3 coding sequence is TGTGCCAGCAGCCAAGCGCCTAGCGGGGGCAACGAGCAGTACTTC. The chain employs TRBV6-1 and TRBJ2-7, with 10 bases identical to TRBD2. Losses at the gene ends were 6 bases for V and 5 bases for J; bases not matched to a gene: 10. This CDR3 has 15 amino acids. Germline CDR1 is MNHNS and CDR2 is SASEGT.

The V and J genes are TRBV2 and TRBJ2-3; 8 bases align to TRBD1. Germline V gene lookup returns CDR1 SNHLY and CDR2 FYNNEI. The CDR3 contains 13 residues. Trimming cost V 8 bases and J 2 bases; bases outside gene matches: 3. The CDR3: CASDRGSTDTQYF. Written as DNA, the CDR3 is TGTGCCAGCGACAGGGGTTCCACAGATACGCAGTATTTT.

This clonotype has at least ten counts. V and J are TRBV20-1 and TRBJ2-7; 8 bases match TRBD1. With V trimmed by 3 bases and J by 2 bases, 18 bases remained unmatched. Germline V gene sequence: CDR1 DFQATT, CDR2 SNEGSKA (reference sequence). CDR3 length: 18 amino acids. Written as DNA, the CDR3 is TGCAGTGCTAGCGGACAGGGCGCACTTAACCTCGACCCCTACGAGCAGTACTTC. It encodes CSASGQGALNLDPYEQYF.

The chain couples TRBV7-6 to TRBJ2-7, with 7 bases aligning to TRBD1. V was clipped by 3 bases and J by 3 bases; unmatched bases: 5. Germline V gene sequence: CDR1 SGHVS, CDR2 FNYEAQ. The CDR3 is 14 residues long. The CDR3 loop reads CASSLKGTDYEQYF. The DNA of the CDR3 is TGTGCCAGCAGCTTGAAGGGGACAGACTACGAGCAGTACTTC.

In its sample, this clonotype was seen many times. The CDR3 bases are TGTGCCAGCAGTGAAGCAACCCTTTGGGGCCGAGCCTACGAGCAGTACTTC. Its translation: CASSEATLWGRAYEQYF. The chain joins TRBV6-1 to TRBJ2-7; D is perhaps TRBD1 (5 bases). The CDR3 covers 17 residues. V was shortened by 0 bases and J by 2 bases, with 17 bases between the two germline ends. Looked up from germline, CDR1 is MNHNS and CDR2 is SASEGT.